Following are 7 T cell receptor beta chains from one sample sequenced in a study of blood T cell repertoires in COVID-19. TCRdb's copy holds only in-frame clones and misses some; the assay was immunoSEQ multiplex PCR. This table has more than 300,000 clones, about nine tenths appearing once. Sequences were obtained from PBMCs or T cells enriched from blood (not recorded which). The origin of the receptors is a man aged 25-45 years who had recovered from COVID-19.

The chain employs TRBV28 and TRBJ1-2; 7 nucleotides agree with TRBD1. The junction had 3 bases not matched to a gene; V was cut back by 2 bases and J by 3 bases. This CDR3 spans 14 amino acids. Germline-derived CDR1 and CDR2 are MDHEN and SYDVKM. CDR3 residues: CASSLDRVDYGYTF. CDR3 nucleotide sequence: TGTGCCAGCAGTTTAGACAGGGTGGACTATGGCTACACCTTC.

This chain links TRBV3-1 (or the pseudogene TRBV3-2) with TRBJ2-2; perhaps TRBD1 as D (5 bases). This CDR3 has 16 amino acids. Per the germline V gene, CDR1 is LGHDT and CDR2 is YNNKEL (reference sequence). V lost 2 bases, J lost 0 bases, and 10 bases lay in between. Here the CDR3 reads CASSQIVGPNTGELFF. The CDR3 region has the DNA TGTGCCAGCAGCCAAATCGTGGGGCCGAACACCGGGGAGCTGTTTTTT.

V and J are TRBV28 and TRBJ2-7; 7 nucleotides align to TRBD1. Trimming removed 2 bases from V and 4 bases from J; junction bases left unmatched: 5. This CDR3 contains 14 residues. Germline V gives CDR1 MDHEN, CDR2 SYDVKM. The CDR3 is CASSLSHRGYEQYF. CDR3 nucleotide sequence: TGTGCCAGCAGTTTAAGCCACAGGGGTTACGAGCAGTACTTC.

The chain has TRBV28 and TRBJ2-7; the D is unclear. CDR1 and CDR2 (germline): MDHEN, SYDVKM. V was trimmed by 10 bases and J by 4 bases, leaving 11 bases between them. This CDR3 has 11 amino acids. Here the CDR3 reads CATKKTYEQYF. The CDR3 coding sequence is TGTGCCACTAAAAAGACATACGAGCAGTACTTC.

Only one count was recorded for this clone. This chain connects TRBV3-1 (or the pseudogene TRBV3-2) to TRBJ2-3, with TRBD2 matching 14 bases. Germline values: CDR1 LGHDT, CDR2 YNNKEL (reference sequence). J lost 7 bases, V lost 5 bases, and 2 bases had no gene match. The CDR3 runs 14 residues. The CDR3 sequence: CASSGLAGGYTQYF. The CDR3 nucleotides read TGTGCCAGCAGCGGACTAGCGGGGGGATATACGCAGTATTTT.

This clone was counted a single time. V usage is TRBV27 and J usage is TRBJ2-7; 8 bases align to TRBD2. Germline lookup yields CDR1 MNHEY and CDR2 SMNVEV (reference sequence). This CDR3 is built from 14 residues. V was clipped by 3 bases and J by 4 bases; unmatched bases: 5. The CDR3 loop reads CASSFSGTGYEQYF. The DNA for the CDR3 is TGTGCCAGCAGTTTTAGCGGGACGGGATACGAGCAGTACTTC.

The chain links TRBV27 to TRBJ1-4, with D possibly TRBD1 on 6 matching bases. The CDR3 consists of 15 residues. The V gene's germline CDR1 is MNHEY and CDR2 SMNVEV (reference sequence). Trimming removed 6 bases at V and 0 bases at J, with 11 bases between. The CDR3 loop reads CASRRRQATNEKLFF. CDR3 DNA sequence: TGTGCCAGCAGACGACGACAGGCAACTAATGAAAAACTGTTTTTT.